The 2 T cell receptor beta chains below were found in one sample sequenced in a study of T cells in Graves' hyperthyroidism and ophthalmopathy. RNA transcripts served as the template for amplifying TCR beta CDR3 regions. Primed by the HTBI set, a first-round RT-PCR was run on the TCR CDR3. MiXCR was run by TCRdb on the multiplex PCR reads, yielding one entry per CDR3 protein. The sample has some 380,000 distinct CDR3 sequences, about 13% seen once. Sample: blood. The receptors were gathered from a man aged 30-40 years with Graves' hyperthyroidism that later progressed to Graves' ophthalmopathy.

Note on this clonotype: This could be a read error, since a much larger clone is one nucleotide away. The chain joins TRBV30 to TRBJ2-2, with TRBD1 as a possible D gene (6 bases). Germline V gene sequence: CDR1 GTSNPN, CDR2 SVGIG (reference sequence). Trimming took 2 bases from V and 6 from J, leaving 7 bases between them. The CDR3 is made up of 12 amino acids. CDR3 DNA sequence: TGTGCCTGGAGTCCAGGGGCCGGGGAGCTGTTTTTT. This gives the protein CAWSPGAGELFF.

This chain joins TRBV20-1 and TRBJ2-2, with 7 bases that match TRBD1. With V trimmed by 4 bases and J by 4 bases, 6 bases remained unmatched. Germline-derived CDR1 and CDR2 are DFQATT and SNEGSKA (reference sequence). CDR3 size: 14 residues. This chain's CDR3 is CSAIFGTATGELFF. CDR3 bases: TGCAGTGCTATTTTCGGGACAGCCACCGGGGAGCTGTTTTTT.